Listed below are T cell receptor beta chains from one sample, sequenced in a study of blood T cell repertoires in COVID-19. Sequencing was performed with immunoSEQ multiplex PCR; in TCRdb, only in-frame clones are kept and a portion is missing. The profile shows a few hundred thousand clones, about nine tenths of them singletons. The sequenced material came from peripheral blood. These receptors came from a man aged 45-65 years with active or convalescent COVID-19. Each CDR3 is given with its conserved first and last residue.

CASSDRQGTYGYTF,TRBV5-4,TRBJ1-2
CASSLGGRTGTETQYF,TRBV28,TRBJ2-5
CASSVTGGLDTQYF,TRBV9,TRBJ2-3
CASSPSGTRGNEQFF,TRBV18,TRBJ2-1
CASSQIGQLNTEAFF,TRBV18,TRBJ1-1
CASSEAQGAEQYF,TRBV2,TRBJ2-7
CASSPTGAGNQPQHF,TRBV4-1,TRBJ1-5
CASLRGDADTQYF,TRBV21-1,TRBJ2-3
CASSASGGAYEQYF,TRBV9,TRBJ2-7
CASSNGGAEAFF,TRBV6-2/TRBV6-3,TRBJ1-1
CASSQDTELAGYNEQFF,TRBV4-3,TRBJ2-1
CASSTQEGRGNTGELFF,TRBV19,TRBJ2-2
CASSPTPAGSSYEQYF,TRBV5-1,TRBJ2-7
CASSRTGGVGYGYTF,TRBV28,TRBJ1-2
CASSSGDYGYTF,TRBV28,TRBJ1-2